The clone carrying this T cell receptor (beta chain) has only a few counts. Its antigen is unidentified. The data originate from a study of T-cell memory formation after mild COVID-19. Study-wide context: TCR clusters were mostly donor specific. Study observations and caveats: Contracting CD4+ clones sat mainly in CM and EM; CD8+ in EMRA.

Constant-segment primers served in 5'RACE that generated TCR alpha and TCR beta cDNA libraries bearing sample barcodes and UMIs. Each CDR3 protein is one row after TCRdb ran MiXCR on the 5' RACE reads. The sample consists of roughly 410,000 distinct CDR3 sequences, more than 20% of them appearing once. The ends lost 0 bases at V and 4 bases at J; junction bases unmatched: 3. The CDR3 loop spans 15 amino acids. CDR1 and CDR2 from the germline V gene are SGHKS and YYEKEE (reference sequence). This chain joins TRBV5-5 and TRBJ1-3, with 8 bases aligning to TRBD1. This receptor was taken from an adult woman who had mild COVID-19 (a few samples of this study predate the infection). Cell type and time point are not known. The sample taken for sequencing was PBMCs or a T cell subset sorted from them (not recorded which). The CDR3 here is CASSLARGLGNTIYF. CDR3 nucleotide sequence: TGTGCCAGCAGCTTGGCCAGGGGGCTAGGAAACACCATATATTTT.